The present entry profiles one TCR beta chain with its context. These data are taken from a study of blood T cell repertoires in COVID-19. Across the whole study: COVID-19 samples, acute and convalescent, were from the United States, Italy and Spain. Sources were T cells, B-cell-depleted T cells, or PBMCs; the material itself was cDNA or gDNA.

CDR3 length equals 14 residues. Germline values: CDR1 LGHDT, CDR2 YNNKEL (reference sequence). V was shortened by 4 bases and J by 5 bases, with 12 bases between the two germline ends. Per the original data handling: Quantification of nucleated cells was approximated via reference gene primer amplification. Here immunoSEQ multiplex PCR was the method, and the copy in TCRdb shows in-frame clones only, minus some. V and J calls and clone size are given by that table; D and trimming were obtained from the DNA. The repertoire includes approximately 200,000 clones, roughly 80% of them detected once, and around 16% sits in the top ten.

The chain is built from TRBV3-1 (or the pseudogene TRBV3-2) and TRBJ1-5, with D tentatively TRBD1 (6 bases). The sequenced sample was peripheral blood. This TCR was recovered from a man aged 55 to 69 with active or convalescent COVID-19. CDR3 protein: CASSPRGADQPQHF. In nucleotides, the CDR3 is TGTGCCAGCAGCCCCCGGGGGGCGGATCAGCCCCAGCATTTT.